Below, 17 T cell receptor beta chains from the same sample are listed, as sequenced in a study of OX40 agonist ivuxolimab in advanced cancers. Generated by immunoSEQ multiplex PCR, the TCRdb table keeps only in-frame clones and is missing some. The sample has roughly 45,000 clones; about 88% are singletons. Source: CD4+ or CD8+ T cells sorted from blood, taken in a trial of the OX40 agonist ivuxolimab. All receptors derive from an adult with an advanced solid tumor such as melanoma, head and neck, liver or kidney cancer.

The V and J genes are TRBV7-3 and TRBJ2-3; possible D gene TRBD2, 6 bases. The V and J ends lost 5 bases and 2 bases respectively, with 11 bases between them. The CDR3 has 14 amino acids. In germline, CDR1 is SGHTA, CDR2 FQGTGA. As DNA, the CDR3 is TGTGCCAGCAGCCCTAGCGTTGACACAGATACGCAGTATTTT. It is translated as CASSPSVDTDTQYF.

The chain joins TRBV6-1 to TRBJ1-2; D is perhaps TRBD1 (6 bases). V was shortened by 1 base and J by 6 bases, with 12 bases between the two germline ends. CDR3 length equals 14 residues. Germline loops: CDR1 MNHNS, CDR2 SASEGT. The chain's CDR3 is CASSEGNRDDGYTF. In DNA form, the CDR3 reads TGTGCCAGCAGTGAAGGGAACAGGGATGATGGCTACACCTTC.

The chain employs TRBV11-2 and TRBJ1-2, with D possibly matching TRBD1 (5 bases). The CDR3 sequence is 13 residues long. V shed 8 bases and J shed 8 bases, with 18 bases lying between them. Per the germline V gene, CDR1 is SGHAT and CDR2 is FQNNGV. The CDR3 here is CASGRVRAEGYTF. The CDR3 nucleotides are TGTGCCAGCGGCAGGGTGCGGGCGGAAGGCTACACCTTC.

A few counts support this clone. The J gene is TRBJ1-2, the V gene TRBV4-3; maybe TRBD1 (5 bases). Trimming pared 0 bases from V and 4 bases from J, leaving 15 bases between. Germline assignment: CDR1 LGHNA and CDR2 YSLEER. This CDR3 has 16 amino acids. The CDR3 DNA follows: TGCGCCAGCAGCCAAGATGACAGTAGAGGGGCCTATGGCTACACCTTC. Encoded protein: CASSQDDSRGAYGYTF.

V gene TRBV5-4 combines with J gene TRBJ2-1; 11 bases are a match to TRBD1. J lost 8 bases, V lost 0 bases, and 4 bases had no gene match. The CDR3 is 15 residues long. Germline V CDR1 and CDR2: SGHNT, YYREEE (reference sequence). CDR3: CASSLGGQGVDEQFF. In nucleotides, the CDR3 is TGTGCCAGCAGCTTGGGGGGACAGGGGGTCGATGAGCAGTTCTTC.

This CDR3 reads CASKPSGGPTDTQYF. DNA of the CDR3: TGTGCCAGCAAACCTAGCGGGGGGCCCACAGATACGCAGTATTTT. The V and J genes are TRBV28 and TRBJ2-3, with 11 bases aligning to TRBD2. The CDR3 length is 15 residues. The V and J ends lost 7 bases and 2 bases, in that order; junction bases with no gene match: 5. Germline loops: CDR1 MDHEN, CDR2 SYDVKM.

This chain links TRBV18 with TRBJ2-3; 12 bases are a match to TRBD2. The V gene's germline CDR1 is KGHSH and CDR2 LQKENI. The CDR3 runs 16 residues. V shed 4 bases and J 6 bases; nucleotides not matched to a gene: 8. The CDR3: CASSRASGRAEDTQYF. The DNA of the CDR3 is TGTGCCAGCTCACGCGCTAGCGGGAGGGCCGAGGATACGCAGTATTTT.

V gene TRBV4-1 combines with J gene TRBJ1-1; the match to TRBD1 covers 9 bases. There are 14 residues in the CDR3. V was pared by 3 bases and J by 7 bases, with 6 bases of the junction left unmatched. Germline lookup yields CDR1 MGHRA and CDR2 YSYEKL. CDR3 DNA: TGCGCCAGCAGCCACCCCGGGACAGGGCGTGAAGCTTTCTTT. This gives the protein CASSHPGTGREAFF.

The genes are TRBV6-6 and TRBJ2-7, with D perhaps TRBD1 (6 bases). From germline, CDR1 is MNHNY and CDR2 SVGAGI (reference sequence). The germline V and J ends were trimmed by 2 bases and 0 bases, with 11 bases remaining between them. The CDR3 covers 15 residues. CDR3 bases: TGTGCCAGCAGTTACCAGGGGCAGCCCTCCTACGAGCAGTACTTC. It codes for CASSYQGQPSYEQYF.

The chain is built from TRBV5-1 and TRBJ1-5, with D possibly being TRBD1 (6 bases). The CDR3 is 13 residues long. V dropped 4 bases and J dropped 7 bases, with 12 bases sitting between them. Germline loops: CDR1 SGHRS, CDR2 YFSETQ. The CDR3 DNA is TGCGCCAGCAGCCAGGCGAGGGGGCAGCCCCAGCATTTT. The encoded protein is CASSQARGQPQHF.

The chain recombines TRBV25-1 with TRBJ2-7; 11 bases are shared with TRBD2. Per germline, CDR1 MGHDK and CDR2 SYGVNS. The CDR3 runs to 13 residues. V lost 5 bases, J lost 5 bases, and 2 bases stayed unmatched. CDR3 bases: TGTGCCAGCAGTCGGACTAGCGGGCACGAGCAGTACTTC. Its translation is CASSRTSGHEQYF.

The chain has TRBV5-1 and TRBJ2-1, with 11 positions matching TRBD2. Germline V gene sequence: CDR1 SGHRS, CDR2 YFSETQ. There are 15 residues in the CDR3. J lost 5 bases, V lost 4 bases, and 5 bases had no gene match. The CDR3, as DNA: TGCGCCAGCAGCGCTATAGCGGGAGGGGACAATGAGCAGTTCTTC. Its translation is CASSAIAGGDNEQFF. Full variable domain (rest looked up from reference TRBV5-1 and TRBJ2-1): KAGVTQTPRYLIKTRGQQVTLSCSPISGHRSVSWYQQTPGQGLQFLFEYFSETQRNKGNFPGRFSGRQFSNSRSEMNVSTLELGDSALYLCASSAIAGGDNEQFFGPGTRLTVL.

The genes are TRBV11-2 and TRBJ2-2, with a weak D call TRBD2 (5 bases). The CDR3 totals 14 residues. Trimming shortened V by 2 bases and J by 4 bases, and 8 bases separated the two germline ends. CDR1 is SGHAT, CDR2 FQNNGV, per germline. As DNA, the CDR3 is TGTGCCAGCAGCTTATCGGGGATCACCGGGGAGCTGTTTTTT. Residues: CASSLSGITGELFF.

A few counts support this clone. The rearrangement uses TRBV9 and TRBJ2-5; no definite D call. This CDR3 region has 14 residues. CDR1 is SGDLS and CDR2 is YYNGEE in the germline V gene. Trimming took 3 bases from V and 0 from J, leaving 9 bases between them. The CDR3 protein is CASSETVNQETQYF. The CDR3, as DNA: TGTGCCAGCAGCGAGACCGTTAACCAAGAGACCCAGTACTTC.

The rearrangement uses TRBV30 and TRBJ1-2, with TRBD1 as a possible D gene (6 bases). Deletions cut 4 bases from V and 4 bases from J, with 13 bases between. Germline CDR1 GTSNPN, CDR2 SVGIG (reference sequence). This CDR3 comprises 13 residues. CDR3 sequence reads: CAWNPGGLYGYTF. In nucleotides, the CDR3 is TGTGCCTGGAATCCTGGGGGCCTCTATGGCTACACCTTC.

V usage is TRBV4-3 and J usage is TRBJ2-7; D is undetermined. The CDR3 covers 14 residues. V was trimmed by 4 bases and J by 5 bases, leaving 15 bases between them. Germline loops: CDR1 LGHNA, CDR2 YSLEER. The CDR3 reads CASSRGALGNEQYF. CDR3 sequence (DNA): TGCGCCAGCAGCCGAGGCGCTTTGGGGAACGAGCAGTACTTC.

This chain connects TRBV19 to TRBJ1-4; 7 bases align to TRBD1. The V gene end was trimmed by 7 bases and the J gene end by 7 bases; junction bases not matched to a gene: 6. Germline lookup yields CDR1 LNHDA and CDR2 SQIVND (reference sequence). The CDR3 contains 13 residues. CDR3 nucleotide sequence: TGTGCCAGTAAGGCAGGGGGGGGTGAAAAACTGTTTTTT. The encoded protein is CASKAGGGEKLFF.